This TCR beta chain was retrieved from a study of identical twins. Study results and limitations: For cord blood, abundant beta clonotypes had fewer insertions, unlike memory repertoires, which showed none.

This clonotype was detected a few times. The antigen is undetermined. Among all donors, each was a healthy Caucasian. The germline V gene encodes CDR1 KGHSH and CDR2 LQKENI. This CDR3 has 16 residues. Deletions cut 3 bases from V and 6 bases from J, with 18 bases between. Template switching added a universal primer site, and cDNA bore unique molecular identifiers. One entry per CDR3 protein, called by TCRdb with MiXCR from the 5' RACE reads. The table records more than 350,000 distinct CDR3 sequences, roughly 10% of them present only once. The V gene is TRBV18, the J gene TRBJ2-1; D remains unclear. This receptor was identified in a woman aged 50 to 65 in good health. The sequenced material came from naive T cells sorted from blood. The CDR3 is CASSPYAVRGGNEQFF. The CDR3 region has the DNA TGTGCCAGCTCACCCTATGCAGTTCGAGGTGGCAATGAGCAGTTCTTC.